The clone carrying this T cell receptor beta chain was detected only a few times. What it binds is not known. Trimming cost V 4 bases and J 5 bases, with 23 bases left between them. Germline V gene data show CDR1 as MNHEY and CDR2 as SVGAGI. The CDR3 runs 17 residues. This record comes from a study of early T cells in non-severe SARS-CoV-2 infection. Overall study context: It was bulk RNA from unsorted whole blood that was sequenced, and the chains were unpaired. Study-wide findings and caveats: Comparison of clonotypes with VDJdb favored anti-spike CD8 responses while missing private and CD4 specificities.

Each single cDNA molecule received a unique molecular identifier. TCRdb reprocessed the 5' RACE reads via MiXCR and lists one record per CDR3 protein. The repertoire has around 46,000 distinct CDR3 sequences, more than 9% of them found once; the top ten carry 20% to 25%. The chain combines TRBV6-5 with TRBJ1-1; D is unresolved. This TCR was sampled from an adult who was a healthcare worker with PCR-confirmed SARS-CoV-2 infection or an uninfected control (not recorded which). The sequencing sample was made of whole blood. CDR3 DNA: TGTGCCAGCAGTTTCACCAGCCCCGGGTTTCGTGTAACTGAAGCTTTCTTT. It is translated as CASSFTSPGFRVTEAFF.